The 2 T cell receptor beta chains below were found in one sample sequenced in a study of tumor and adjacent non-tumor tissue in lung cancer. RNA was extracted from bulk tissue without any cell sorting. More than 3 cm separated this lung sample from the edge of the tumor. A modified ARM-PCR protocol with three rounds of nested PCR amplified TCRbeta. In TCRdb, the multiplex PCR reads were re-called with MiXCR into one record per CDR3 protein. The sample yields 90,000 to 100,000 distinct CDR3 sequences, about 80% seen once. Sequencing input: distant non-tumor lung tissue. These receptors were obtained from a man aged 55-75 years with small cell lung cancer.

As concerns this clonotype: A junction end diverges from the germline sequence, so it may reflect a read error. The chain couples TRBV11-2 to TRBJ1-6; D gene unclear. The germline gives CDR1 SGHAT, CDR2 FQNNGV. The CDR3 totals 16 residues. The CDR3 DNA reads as TGTGCCAGCAGCTTAGTGGGGATGGGATATAAGTCACCCCTCCACTTT. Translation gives CASSLVGMGYKSPLHF.

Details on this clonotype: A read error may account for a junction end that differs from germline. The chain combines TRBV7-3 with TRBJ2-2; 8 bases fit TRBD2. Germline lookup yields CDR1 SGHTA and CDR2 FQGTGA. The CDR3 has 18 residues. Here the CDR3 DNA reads TGTGCCAGCAGCTCAGGGACTAGGGGGAGATATTACACTGGGGAGCTGTTTTTT. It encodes CASSSGTRGRYYTGELFF.